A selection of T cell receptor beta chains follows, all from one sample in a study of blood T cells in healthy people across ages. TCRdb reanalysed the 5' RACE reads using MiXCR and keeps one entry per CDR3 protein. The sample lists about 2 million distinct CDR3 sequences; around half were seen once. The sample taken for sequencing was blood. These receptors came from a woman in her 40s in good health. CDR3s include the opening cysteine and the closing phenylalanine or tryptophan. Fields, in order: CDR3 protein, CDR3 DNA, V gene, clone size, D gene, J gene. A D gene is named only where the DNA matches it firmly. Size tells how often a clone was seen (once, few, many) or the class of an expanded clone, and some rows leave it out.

CDR3: CASSLGEGKRAFF
DNA: TGTGCCAGCAGCTTAGGAGAGGGAAAACGAGCTTTCTTT
V: TRBV7-9
size: -
D: -
J: TRBJ1-1

CDR3: CSVEGRGDGRNGYTF
DNA: TGCAGCGTTGAAGGGAGGGGGGACGGACGGAATGGCTACACCTTC
V: TRBV29-1
size: -
D: -
J: TRBJ1-2

CDR3: CASSQGGMDEQYF
DNA: TGTGCCAGCAGCCAGGGGGGTATGGACGAGCAGTACTTC
V: TRBV4-2
size: few
D: -
J: TRBJ2-7

CDR3: CSANSPRSNEQYF
DNA: TGCAGTGCTAACAGCCCACGGTCCAATGAGCAGTACTTC
V: TRBV20-1
size: -
D: -
J: TRBJ2-7

CDR3: CATSDSGGPGSKEQFF
DNA: TGTGCCACCAGTGATTCGGGCGGGCCGGGGTCGAAAGAGCAGTTCTTC
V: TRBV24-1
size: -
D: -
J: TRBJ2-1

CDR3: CSVGRAGGLVSTDTQYF
DNA: TGCAGCGTTGGTCGAGCGGGGGGGCTGGTGAGCACAGATACGCAGTATTTT
V: TRBV29-1
size: -
D: TRBD2
J: TRBJ2-3

CDR3: CSARDPGFGQPQHF
DNA: TGCAGTGCTAGAGATCCGGGATTTGGTCAGCCCCAGCATTTT
V: TRBV20-1
size: few
D: -
J: TRBJ1-5

CDR3: CASSQGAGGLMEQFF
DNA: TGTGCCAGCAGCCAAGGAGCGGGGGGGCTCATGGAGCAGTTCTTC
V: TRBV4-2
size: -
D: TRBD2
J: TRBJ2-1

CDR3: CASSGDPANNEQYF
DNA: TGTGCCAGCAGCGGGGACCCAGCTAACAATGAGCAGTACTTC
V: TRBV7-2
size: -
D: -
J: TRBJ2-5

CDR3: CASSVTDTDYGYTF
DNA: TGTGCCAGCAGCGTAACAGATACGGACTATGGCTACACCTTC
V: TRBV9
size: -
D: -
J: TRBJ1-2

CDR3: CASSGHVYRDTYNEKLFF
DNA: TGTGCCAGCAGTGGCCATGTTTACCGGGACACCTATAATGAAAAACTGTTTTTT
V: TRBV6-1
size: once
D: -
J: TRBJ1-4

CDR3: CASSSQTGGARTQYF
DNA: TGTGCCAGCAGTTCCCAGACAGGGGGAGCTAGGACCCAGTACTTC
V: TRBV28
size: -
D: TRBD1
J: TRBJ2-5

CDR3: CSVSGLAGTYEQYF
DNA: TGCAGCGTTTCAGGACTAGCGGGGACCTACGAGCAGTACTTC
V: TRBV29-1
size: few
D: TRBD2
J: TRBJ2-7

CDR3: CASSRGLAGEQYF
DNA: TGTGCCAGCAGTAGGGGACTAGCGGGGGAGCAGTACTTC
V: TRBV2
size: few
D: TRBD2
J: TRBJ2-7

CDR3: CASSSFLNTQYF
DNA: TGTGCCAGCAGCTCATTCCTTAATACGCAGTATTTT
V: TRBV7-2
size: -
D: -
J: TRBJ2-3

CDR3: CASSAHQQPQHF
DNA: TGTGCCAGTAGTGCCCACCAGCAGCCCCAGCATTTT
V: TRBV19
size: once
D: -
J: TRBJ1-5

CDR3: CASRRGDYEQYF
DNA: TGTGCCAGCAGGAGGGGGGACTACGAGCAGTACTTC
V: TRBV6-1
size: -
D: -
J: TRBJ2-7

CDR3: CASSLEGAIAKNIQYF
DNA: TGTGCCAGCAGCTTAGAAGGGGCAATAGCCAAAAACATTCAGTACTTC
V: TRBV7-2
size: few
D: -
J: TRBJ2-4

CDR3: CASNPTGHNSPLHF
DNA: TGTGCCAGCAATCCGACAGGGCATAATTCACCCCTCCACTTT
V: TRBV5-5
size: -
D: TRBD1
J: TRBJ1-6

CDR3: CASSLGTQTDYTF
DNA: TGTGCCAGCAGCTTGGGGACACAAACCGACTACACCTTC
V: TRBV5-6
size: -
D: -
J: TRBJ1-2

CDR3: CASSPDREQFF
DNA: TGTGCCAGCAGCCCCGACCGGGAGCAGTTCTTC
V: TRBV7-2
size: many
D: -
J: TRBJ2-1

CDR3: CSASPRQGRLAFF
DNA: TGCAGTGCTAGCCCTAGACAGGGAAGATTAGCTTTCTTT
V: TRBV20-1
size: -
D: TRBD1
J: TRBJ1-1

CDR3: CSARPPVRGHYGGYTF
DNA: TGCAGTGCTAGACCACCGGTTAGGGGGCACTACGGTGGCTACACCTTC
V: TRBV20-1
size: -
D: TRBD1
J: TRBJ1-2

CDR3: CASSLLASGVTDTQYF
DNA: TGCGCCAGCAGCTTGTTGGCTAGCGGGGTCACAGATACGCAGTATTTT
V: TRBV5-1
size: few
D: TRBD2
J: TRBJ2-3

CDR3: CASSVGRETQYF
DNA: TGTGCCAGCAGCGTAGGGAGGGAGACCCAGTACTTC
V: TRBV9
size: many
D: -
J: TRBJ2-5

CDR3: CASSQKTGVDTEAFF
DNA: TGCGCCAGCAGCCAAAAGACAGGGGTTGACACTGAAGCTTTCTTT
V: TRBV4-1
size: -
D: TRBD1
J: TRBJ1-1

CDR3: CASSYESGGGYTQYF
DNA: TGTGCCAGCAGTTACGAGTCGGGGGGAGGGTATACGCAGTATTTT
V: TRBV6-5
size: -
D: TRBD2
J: TRBJ2-3

CDR3: CANSQDFTGVRPDTQYF
DNA: TGCGCCAACAGCCAAGATTTCACAGGGGTAAGACCAGATACGCAGTATTTT
V: TRBV4-3
size: once
D: TRBD1
J: TRBJ2-3

CDR3: CSAADAGLRDSPLHF
DNA: TGCAGTGCTGCTGATGCAGGGTTGCGGGATTCACCCCTCCACTTT
V: TRBV20-1
size: -
D: -
J: TRBJ1-6

CDR3: CASSATGLGGNQPQHF
DNA: TGTGCCAGCAGCGCTACAGGGCTTGGGGGCAATCAGCCCCAGCATTTT
V: TRBV7-6
size: -
D: -
J: TRBJ1-5

CDR3: CASSSPHRVGYTF
DNA: TGTGCCAGCAGTTCGCCGCACAGGGTGGGCTACACCTTC
V: TRBV25-1
size: -
D: -
J: TRBJ1-2

CDR3: CASSMAGRNIGYTF
DNA: TGTGCCAGCAGCATGGCAGGGCGGAATATTGGCTACACCTTC
V: TRBV7-2
size: -
D: -
J: TRBJ1-2

CDR3: CASSWRGIDYEQYF
DNA: TGTGCCAGCAGTTGGAGGGGAATAGACTACGAGCAGTACTTC
V: TRBV14
size: -
D: -
J: TRBJ2-7

CDR3: CASSYSMAAGDIGYTF
DNA: TGTGCCAGCAGTTACTCGATGGCGGCAGGGGATATTGGCTACACCTTC
V: TRBV6-5
size: few
D: -
J: TRBJ1-2